These 3 T cell receptor beta chains were all obtained from the same sample, sequenced in a study of shared clonotypes between healthy human individuals. Generated by immunoSEQ multiplex PCR, the TCRdb table keeps only in-frame clones and is missing some. The sample holds around 600,000 clones, around 97% seen once. Sequencing was carried out using naive CD4+ T cells sorted from blood. Subset of the sample: CD45RA+ positively selected. Source of these receptors: a woman in her 30s in good health.

This rearrangement joins TRBV28 to TRBJ1-1, with 8 bases lining up with TRBD1. The germline CDR1 and CDR2 sequences are MDHEN and SYDVKM. Germline trimming cut 6 bases from V and 5 bases from J; bases unmatched to any gene: 11. This CDR3 region has 15 residues. The CDR3 loop reads CASRKGGTGRTEAFF. CDR3 nucleotides: TGTGCCAGCAGGAAGGGGGGGACAGGTAGGACTGAAGCTTTCTTT.

V and J are TRBV4-1 and TRBJ2-3; the D gene is possibly TRBD2 (5 bases). Trimming removed 2 bases at V and 2 bases at J, with 11 bases between. CDR1 is MGHRA, CDR2 YSYEKL, per germline. The CDR3 runs to 15 residues. CDR3 in DNA: TGCGCCAGCAGCCAAAGCGGAGTCCCCACAGATACGCAGTATTTT. Translating it yields CASSQSGVPTDTQYF.

This chain links TRBV2 with TRBJ2-1; 7 bases match TRBD2. The CDR3 sequence is 14 residues long. The ends lost 7 bases at V and 5 bases at J; junction bases unmatched: 8. Germline loops: CDR1 SNHLY, CDR2 FYNNEI. The CDR3 protein is CASTGGVGNNEQFF. CDR3 coding DNA: TGTGCCAGCACGGGGGGAGTTGGAAACAATGAGCAGTTCTTC. Combining the CDR3 with reference TRBV2 and TRBJ2-1 gives the whole variable domain EPEVTQTPSHQVTQMGQEVILRCVPISNHLYFYWYRQILGQKVEFLVSFYNNEISEKSEIFDDQFSVERPDGSNFTLKIRSTKLEDSAMYFCASTGGVGNNEQFFGPGTRLTVL.